These 14 T cell receptor beta chains were all obtained from the same sample, sequenced in a study of shared clonotypes between healthy human individuals. The data were produced by immunoSEQ multiplex PCR, yet TCRdb's version contains in-frame clones alone and is incomplete. The table shows some 2,100,000 clones, with about 94% occurring only once. The sequencing input was naive CD4+ T cells sorted from blood. Stated subset: CD45RA+ positively selected. The origin of the receptors is a man between 18 and 29 years old in good health.

This clone was seen a single time. The chain recombines TRBV7-2 with TRBJ2-3; no clear D gene. Trimming removed 7 bases at V and 3 bases at J, with 8 bases between. The CDR3 is made up of 12 amino acids. Germline V CDR1 and CDR2: SGHTA, FQGNSA. CDR3 bases: TGTGCCAGCACTCAGGATACAGATACGCAGTATTTT. Translation gives CASTQDTDTQYF.

The chain employs TRBV6-1 and TRBJ2-3; D call uncertain. Germline V CDR1 and CDR2: MNHNS, SASEGT. V gave up 7 bases and J gave up 6 bases, with 17 bases separating them. The CDR3 runs 14 residues. In DNA, the CDR3 is TGTGCCAGCAACTCGGGCCCCGCGTCGGATACGCAGTATTTT. Protein: CASNSGPASDTQYF.

Points on this clone: The sample has other DNA sequences that encode this CDR3 too. The V call is TRBV19, the J call TRBJ2-7; D is possibly TRBD1 or TRBD2 (5 bases each). Germline V gene sequence: CDR1 LNHDA, CDR2 SQIVND (reference sequence). CDR3 length equals 13 residues. V was trimmed by 3 bases and J by 3 bases, leaving 9 bases between them. This CDR3 reads CASSIGASYEQYF. DNA for the CDR3: TGTGCCAGTAGTATCGGGGCTAGCTACGAGCAGTACTTC.

The rearrangement links TRBV4-3 to TRBJ2-1; D is ambiguous. The CDR3 runs 13 residues. Germline-derived CDR1 and CDR2 are LGHNA and YSLEER. Trimming removed 2 bases from V and 12 bases from J, with 14 bases in between. CDR3: CASSQRRALGQFF. The CDR3 region has the DNA TGCGCCAGCAGCCAAAGGCGCGCTTTGGGGCAGTTCTTC.

The chain combines TRBV2 with TRBJ2-3, with D unclear. The length of the CDR3 is 11 residues. Germline loops: CDR1 SNHLY, CDR2 FYNNEI. V lost 4 bases and J lost 6, with 5 bases in between. CDR3 amino acids: CASSVQDTQYF. The DNA for the CDR3 is TGTGCCAGCAGTGTTCAGGATACGCAGTATTTT.

V gene TRBV5-1 combines with J gene TRBJ2-5, with unresolved D. Germline CDR1 and CDR2: SGHRS and YFSETQ. This CDR3 is 17 amino acids long. V was shortened by 3 bases and J by 0 bases, with 18 bases between the two germline ends. CDR3 region: CASSWGYQQRNQETQYF. CDR3 in DNA: TGCGCCAGCAGCTGGGGATACCAGCAACGCAACCAAGAGACCCAGTACTTC.

This clone was seen just once. The genes are TRBV10-3 and TRBJ2-5; TRBD1 might be the D (6 bases). The CDR3 extends over 11 amino acids. Trimming removed 3 bases from V and 7 bases from J, with 6 bases in between. Germline V gene lookup returns CDR1 ENHRY and CDR2 SYGVKD. The CDR3 loop reads CAISEGGTQYF. The CDR3 nucleotides read TGTGCCATCAGTGAAGGGGGGACCCAGTACTTC.

The chain recombines TRBV7-6 with TRBJ1-4, with TRBD1 matching over 7 bases. V lost 1 base, J lost 5 bases, and 4 bases stayed unmatched. This CDR3 contains 15 residues. The germline V gene has CDR1 SGHVS and CDR2 FNYEAQ. Written as DNA, the CDR3 is TGTGCCAGCAGCTTAGGAACAGGGGAAAATGAAAAACTGTTTTTT. Protein product: CASSLGTGENEKLFF.

This rearrangement joins TRBV11-2 to TRBJ2-1; 9 bases are a match to TRBD2. The germline V gene has CDR1 SGHAT and CDR2 FQNNGV. This CDR3 comprises 18 residues. V trimming: 2 bases; J trimming: 2 bases; junction bases outside the gene matches: 10. The CDR3 region has the DNA TGTGCCAGCAGCTTACGGTCAGGACTAGCGATGACCTACAATGAGCAGTTCTTC. This encodes CASSLRSGLAMTYNEQFF.

With regard to this clone: Other DNA sequences in this specimen translate into the identical CDR3. The gene calls are TRBV28 and TRBJ2-5; tentative D call: TRBD1 (5 bases). Germline-derived CDR1 and CDR2 are MDHEN and SYDVKM. The CDR3 totals 12 residues. The V and J ends lost 8 bases and 3 bases respectively, with 10 bases between them. In DNA, the CDR3 is TGTGCCAGCCTTACAGGAAAAGAGACCCAGTACTTC. Amino acids: CASLTGKETQYF.

V and J are TRBV20-1 and TRBJ2-7; D remains unclear. This CDR3 comprises 10 residues. V lost 5 bases and J 7 bases, leaving 9 bases between the germline ends. Germline V lookup: CDR1 DFQATT, CDR2 SNEGSKA (reference sequence). In nucleotides, the CDR3 is TGCAGTGCTCGAGGTTGGGAGCAGTACTTC. Translating it yields CSARGWEQYF.

This chain connects TRBV9 to TRBJ2-7; TRBD1 agrees at 7 bases. The trim removed 4 bases at V and 1 base at J, leaving 20 bases unmatched. This CDR3 region has 19 residues. In germline, CDR1 is SGDLS, CDR2 YYNGEE. CDR3: CASSFNPGPGQGDSYEQYF. The CDR3 coding sequence is TGTGCCAGCAGCTTCAACCCGGGACCTGGGCAGGGGGATTCCTACGAGCAGTACTTC. Together with reference TRBV9 and TRBJ2-7, the CDR3 gives the full variable domain: DSGVTQTPKHLITATGQRVTLRCSPRSGDLSVYWYQQSLDQGLQFLIQYYNGEERAKGNILERFSAQQFPDLHSELNLSSLELGDSALYFCASSFNPGPGQGDSYEQYFGPGTRLTVT.

The J gene is TRBJ2-5, the V gene TRBV6-5, with 10 bases fitting TRBD1. Germline V gene data show CDR1 as MNHEY and CDR2 as SVGAGI. Germline trimming cut 5 bases from V and 5 bases from J; bases unmatched to any gene: 8. This CDR3 region has 15 residues. As DNA, the CDR3 is TGTGCCAGCAGTACCGGGACAGGGGTCTGGGAGACCCAGTACTTC. It yields the protein CASSTGTGVWETQYF.

This chain links TRBV11-2 with TRBJ1-4; D may be TRBD1 (6 bases). The CDR3 is 16 amino acids. The ends were cut back, 1 base at V and 7 bases at J, with 16 bases in the middle. Germline lookup yields CDR1 SGHAT and CDR2 FQNNGV. CDR3 sequence reads: CASSLGTVGSPEKLFF. In DNA, the CDR3 is TGTGCCAGCAGCTTAGGGACAGTGGGCTCTCCTGAAAAACTGTTTTTT.